The present TCR beta chain was sequenced within a study of the immune and genomic landscape of osteosarcoma (dated by TCRdb to about 2020). Study-level background: The overall cohort was composed of 40 to 55 pediatric and adult patients with high-grade osteosarcoma, and a median age at diagnosis of around 30 years (range roughly 5-85) was recorded. Poor-risk disease was overrepresented in the cohort, as 73% of patients had an unfavorable pathologic response to standard therapy and about 68% were deceased. In the overall cohort, 55% to 65% of patients were male, and localized disease at diagnosis was presented by around four fifths of patients. To define immunogenic potential, the study profiled osteosarcoma specimens using whole genome, RNA and T-cell receptor sequencing along with immunohistochemistry and reverse phase protein arrays. TCR sequencing results were integrated with transcriptome, protein array and immunostaining data to characterize the osteosarcoma immunogenomic landscape. The goal of the study was to explain why immune checkpoint inhibitors show limited clinical activity in osteosarcoma. A couple of samples from the same tumor site were contributed by each of three patients.

Details on this clone: This receptor's antigen is unknown. The input lacks base qualities; no much larger clone sits a single base away.

The ImmunoSEQ Assay (Adaptive Biotechnologies) was used to immunosequence the CDR3 regions of the TCR beta chain. For the original study's pipeline: TCRB rearrangements, read counts, read proportions and gene usage were exported through the ImmunoSEQ Analyzer platform. Using productive rearrangements, T-cell clonality was calculated as 1 minus Pielou's evenness. Clonal space homeostasis binned clonotypes as rare, small, medium, large or hyperexpanded (0.01 to 1 of the repertoire). TCR productive clonality was compared across immune clusters C1, C2 and C3 using the Wilcoxon rank sum test. TCRdb obtained this table from immuneACCESS and retained in-frame rearrangements with V and J assigned. These tables miss some clones; where compared with another copy, unresolved V genes account for less than half of the shortfall, and the remainder is unexplained. The V and J calls and clone size were taken over from that table, and D and trimming were inferred from the DNA. Present in this sample are about 10,000 clones, about 71% of which were seen just once. The ten top clones hold more than 15% of the sample.

In the germline V gene, CDR1 corresponds to MDHEN and CDR2 to SYDVKM. The CDR3 covers 16 residues, taking in both the cysteine and the phenylalanine. Only the CDR3 DNA stays, 48 bases, in frame from base 1. V is pruned by 4 bases and J by 3 bases, leaving 6 bases of the junction without a gene match. Specimens were post-treatment primary, local recurrence and metastasis tumors from poor-prognosis patients. General study outcomes and caveats: About five cases had a single hyperexpanded clone dominating the repertoire, and all had fewer than 100 T-cell clonotypes. Because osteosarcoma is rare and all possible samples were collected, sample size was not determined by any statistical method. Although TCR productive clonality was higher in the immune-hot C3 cluster than in the cold C1 cluster, TCR productive clonality was still low overall. Overall, productive TCR clonality was low, with a mean of 0.09 and a maximum of 0.3, which suggests limited clonal expansion of T cells. Along with the frozen tumor specimens, matched blood was collected from just a couple of patients. Clonality benchmarks came from external normal skin and healthy peripheral blood data rather than matched normal tissue.

The chain was built from TRBV28 and TRBJ2-7; 13 junctional bases match TRBD2. The source of this sequence is a human donor with osteosarcoma. Sequenced sample: osteosarcoma tumor tissue from the lung. The DNA sequence reads TGTGCCAGCAGTTATGGGGGACTAGCGGGAAGCTACGAGCAGTACTTC. Translated, it gives CASSYGGLAGSYEQYF. When the CDR3 is completed using the reference TRBV28 and TRBJ2-7 genes on either side, the full variable domain is DVKVTQSSRYLVKRTGEKVFLECVQDMDHENMFWYRQDPGLGLRLIYFSYDVKMKEKGDIPEGYSVSREKKERFSLILESASTNQTSMYLCASSYGGLAGSYEQYFGPGTRLTVT.